This T cell receptor (beta chain) was observed in a study of blood T cells in healthy people across ages. Study-wide results and caveats: The long-lived group displayed more naive CD4+ cells, plus higher diversity, than the aged donors did.

This clonotype occurred a few times. What it recognizes is unknown. The CDR3 loop spans 18 amino acids. The V gene lost 5 bases and the J gene lost 0 bases, with 17 bases spanning the gap. The germline CDR1 and CDR2 sequences are LNHDA and SQIVND (reference sequence). Primed by a sample-barcoded 5' primer and a J-beta primer mix, a second PCR proceeded for about 7 to 11 cycles. Each CDR3 protein gets one entry after TCRdb re-called the 5' RACE reads with MiXCR. Of hundreds of thousands of distinct CDR3 sequences in the sample, about 30% were seen once. The chain combines TRBV19 with TRBJ2-6; a weak D match, TRBD2 (5 bases). Sequenced: blood. This clonotype originated in a woman of 80 years or more in good health. CDR3 in amino acids: CASSPLRSGNSGANVLTF. CDR3 DNA: TGTGCCAGTAGTCCTCTACGGTCGGGGAACTCTGGGGCCAACGTCCTGACTTTC.